Included here is one T cell receptor (beta chain) sequence, with context. The antigen is undetermined. Per the germline V gene, CDR1 is ENHRY and CDR2 is SYGVKD. V shed 2 bases and J shed 1 base, with 9 bases lying between them. CDR3 length: 14 residues. These data are taken from a study of blood T cells in healthy people across ages. For the second PCR, which ran for about 6 to 11 cycles, a sample-barcoded 5' primer and a J-beta primer mix were used. TCRdb itself ran the 5' RACE reads through MiXCR, one entry per CDR3 protein. This sample has around 1,000,000 distinct CDR3 sequences, with approximately 25% found just once. Study-level results: Naive and antigen-experienced cells were not separated, limiting conclusive comparison.

The sample was also reused in another study, on T cells of mothers and their children. That report notes: Samples were provided by three healthy Caucasian mothers and their six children. Second-PCR amplification with M1S added sample barcodes and 2-4 random nucleotides. Related mother and child pairs showed slightly greater overlap (not significant) than unrelated pairs did.

This clonotype was sampled from a girl aged 2 to 9 in good health. V is TRBV10-3 and J is TRBJ2-7; possibly TRBD1 or TRBD2 for D (5 bases each). Sequenced: blood. The CDR3 bases are TGTGCCATCAGTGAGGGTGGGGGATCCTACGAGCAGTACTTC. Translated: CAISEGGGSYEQYF.